The sequence of this T cell receptor beta chain was determined in a study of blood T cell repertoires in COVID-19. Germline lookup yields CDR1 ENHRY and CDR2 SYGVKD. The CDR3 covers 16 residues. V was pared by 1 base and J by 2 bases, with 7 bases of the junction left unmatched. Only in-frame clones appear in the TCRdb table, and some are missing; sequencing was by immunoSEQ multiplex PCR. The table has about 380,000 clones, about 80% seen once. The chain has TRBV10-3 and TRBJ1-1; 7 bases fit TRBD1. Input material: peripheral blood. The source of this sequence is a human donor with acute or convalescent COVID-19. The donor label of this sample is uncertain. DNA for the CDR3: TGTGCCATCAGTGAGTACGGGACAGCCAGCAACACTGAAGCTTTCTTT. Translating gives CAISEYGTASNTEAFF.